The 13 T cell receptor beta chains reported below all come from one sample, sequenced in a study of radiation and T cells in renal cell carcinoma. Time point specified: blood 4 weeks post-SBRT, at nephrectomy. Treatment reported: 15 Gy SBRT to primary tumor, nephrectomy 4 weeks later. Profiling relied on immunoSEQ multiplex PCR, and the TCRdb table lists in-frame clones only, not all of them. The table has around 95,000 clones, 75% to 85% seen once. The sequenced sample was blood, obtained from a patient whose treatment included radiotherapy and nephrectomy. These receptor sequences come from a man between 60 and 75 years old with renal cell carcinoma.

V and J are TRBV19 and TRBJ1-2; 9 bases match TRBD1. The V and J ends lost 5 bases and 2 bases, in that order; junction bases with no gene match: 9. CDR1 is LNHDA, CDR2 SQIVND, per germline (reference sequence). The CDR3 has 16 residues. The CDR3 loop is CASSVQGTGSNYGYTF. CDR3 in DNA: TGTGCCAGTAGTGTCCAAGGGACAGGGTCGAACTATGGCTACACCTTC.

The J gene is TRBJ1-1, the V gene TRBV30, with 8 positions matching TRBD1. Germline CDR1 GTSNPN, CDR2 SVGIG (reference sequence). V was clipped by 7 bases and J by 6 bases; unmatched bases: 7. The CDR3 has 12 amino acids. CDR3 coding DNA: TGTGCCTCTAACCCGGACAGGGCTGAAGCTTTCTTT. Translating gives CASNPDRAEAFF.

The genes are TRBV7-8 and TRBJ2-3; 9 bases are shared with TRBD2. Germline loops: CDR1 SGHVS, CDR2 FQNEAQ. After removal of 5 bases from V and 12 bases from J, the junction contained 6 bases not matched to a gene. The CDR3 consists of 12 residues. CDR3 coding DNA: TGTGCCAGCAGCCTTAGCGGGAGTGCCCAGTATTTT. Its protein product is CASSLSGSAQYF.

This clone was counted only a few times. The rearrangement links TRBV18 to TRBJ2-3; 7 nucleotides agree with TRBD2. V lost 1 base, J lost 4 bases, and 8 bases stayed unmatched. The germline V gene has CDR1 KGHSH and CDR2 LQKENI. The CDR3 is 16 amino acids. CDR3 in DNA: TGTGCCAGCTCACCACTCAGCGGGGCATTACCAGATACGCAGTATTTT. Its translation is CASSPLSGALPDTQYF.

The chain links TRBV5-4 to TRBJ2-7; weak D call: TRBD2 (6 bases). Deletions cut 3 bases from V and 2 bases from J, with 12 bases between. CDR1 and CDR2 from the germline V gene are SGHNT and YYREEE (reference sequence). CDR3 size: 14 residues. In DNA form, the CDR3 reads TGTGCCAGCAGCTACCCAGGGAGGCCCTACGAGCAGTACTTC. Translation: CASSYPGRPYEQYF.

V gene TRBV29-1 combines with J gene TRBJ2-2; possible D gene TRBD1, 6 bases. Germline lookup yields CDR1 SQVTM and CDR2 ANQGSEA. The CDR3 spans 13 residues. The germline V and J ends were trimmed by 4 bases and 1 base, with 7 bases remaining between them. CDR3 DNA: TGCAGCGTTGCCAGGGGGAACACCGGGGAGCTGTTTTTT. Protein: CSVARGNTGELFF.

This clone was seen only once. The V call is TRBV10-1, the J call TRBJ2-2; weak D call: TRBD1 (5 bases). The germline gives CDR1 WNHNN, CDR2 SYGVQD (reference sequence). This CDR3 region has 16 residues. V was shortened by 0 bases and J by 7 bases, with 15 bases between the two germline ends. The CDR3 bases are TGCGCCAGCAGTGAGTCGGCAGGGATTACGGGCGGGGAGCTGTTTTTT. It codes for CASSESAGITGGELFF.

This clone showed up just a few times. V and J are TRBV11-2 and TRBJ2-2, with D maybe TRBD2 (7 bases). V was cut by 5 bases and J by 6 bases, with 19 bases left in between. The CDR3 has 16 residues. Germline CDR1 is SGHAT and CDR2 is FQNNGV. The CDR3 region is CASSPPRGGASGELFF. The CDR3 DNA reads TGTGCCAGCAGCCCCCCGAGGGGGGGCGCGTCCGGGGAGCTGTTTTTT.

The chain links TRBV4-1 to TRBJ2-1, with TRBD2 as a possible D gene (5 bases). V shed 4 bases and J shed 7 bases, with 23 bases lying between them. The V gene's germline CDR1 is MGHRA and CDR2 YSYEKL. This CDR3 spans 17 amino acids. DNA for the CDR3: TGCGCCAGCAGCCGTAACCACCTAACGGGATTCCAAAATGAGCAGTTCTTC. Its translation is CASSRNHLTGFQNEQFF.

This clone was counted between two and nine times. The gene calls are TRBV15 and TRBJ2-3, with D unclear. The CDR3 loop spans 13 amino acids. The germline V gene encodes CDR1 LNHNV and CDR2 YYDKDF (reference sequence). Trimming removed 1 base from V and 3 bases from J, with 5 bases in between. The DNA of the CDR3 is TGTGCCACCAGCAGAGGGATGACAGATACGCAGTATTTT. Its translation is CATSRGMTDTQYF.

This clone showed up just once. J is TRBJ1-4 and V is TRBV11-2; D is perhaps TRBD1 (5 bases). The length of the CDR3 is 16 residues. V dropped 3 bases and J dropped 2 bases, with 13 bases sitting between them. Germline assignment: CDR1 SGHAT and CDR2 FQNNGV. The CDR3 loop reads CASSLLPGFTNEKLFF. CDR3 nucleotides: TGTGCCAGCAGCTTGTTGCCAGGGTTCACTAATGAAAAACTGTTTTTT.

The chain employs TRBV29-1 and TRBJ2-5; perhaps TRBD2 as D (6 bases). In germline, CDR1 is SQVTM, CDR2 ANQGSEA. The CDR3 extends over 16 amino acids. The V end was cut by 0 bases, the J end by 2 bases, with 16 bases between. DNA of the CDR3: TGCAGCGTTGAAGAAGGACGAACAGGACTACAAGAGACCCAGTACTTC. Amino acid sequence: CSVEEGRTGLQETQYF.

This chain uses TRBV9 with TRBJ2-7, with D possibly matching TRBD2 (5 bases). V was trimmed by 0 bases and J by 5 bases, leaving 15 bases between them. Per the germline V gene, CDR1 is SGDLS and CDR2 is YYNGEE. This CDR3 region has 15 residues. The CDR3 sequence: CASSVATNSRDEQYF. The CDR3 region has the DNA TGTGCCAGCAGCGTAGCTACGAACTCGAGGGACGAGCAGTACTTC.